The 30 T cell receptor beta chains reported below all come from one sample, sequenced in a study of cytomegalovirus exposure and HLA in healthy donors. A multiplex PCR was run with 60 Vbeta primers and 13 Jbeta primers. Measured with immunoSEQ multiplex PCR; TCRdb has only the in-frame clones, and not every one. There are about 160,000 clones in the sample; 65% to 90% occur only once, and approximately 12% lies in the top ten. Sample: PBMCs. The receptor source for this set is a man in his forties or fifties in good health and CMV-seropositive.

V is TRBV7-2 and J is TRBJ2-7; D call uncertain. The CDR3 is made up of 13 amino acids. The ends were cut back, 1 base at V and 1 base at J, with 5 bases in the middle. In germline, CDR1 is SGHTA, CDR2 FQGNSA. CDR3 bases: TGTGCCAGCAGCTTAGGAGCGTCCTACGAGCAGTACTTC. Protein: CASSLGASYEQYF.

This clone was seen a single time. This chain joins TRBV6-5 and TRBJ2-5; D perhaps matches TRBD2 (6 bases). This CDR3 is built from 14 residues. Germline V gene lookup returns CDR1 MNHEY and CDR2 SVGAGI. Trimming shortened V by 6 bases and J by 5 bases, and 16 bases separated the two germline ends. The CDR3 sequence: CASSLQTSEETQYF. As DNA, the CDR3 is TGTGCCAGCAGCCTTCAGACTAGTGAGGAGACCCAGTACTTC.

This clone has a handful of counts. The chain recombines TRBV6-5 with TRBJ2-7; 7 positions agree with TRBD2. CDR1 and CDR2 (germline): MNHEY, SVGAGI. The CDR3 is 14 amino acids. J was trimmed by 1 base and V by 3 bases; bases with no gene match: 3. CDR3 loop: CASSYGRVSYEQYF. DNA for the CDR3: TGTGCCAGCAGTTATGGGAGGGTATCCTACGAGCAGTACTTC.

The chain links TRBV9 to TRBJ2-2; a possible D gene is TRBD1 (6 bases). Germline loops: CDR1 SGDLS, CDR2 YYNGEE. This CDR3 has 13 residues. V lost 2 bases and J 5 bases, leaving 7 bases between the germline ends. The CDR3 DNA reads TGTGCCAGCAGCGTTAGGGGGACCGGGGAGCTGTTTTTT. This codes for CASSVRGTGELFF.

The chain uses TRBV5-6 and TRBJ2-7; 8 nucleotides agree with TRBD1. The germline CDR1 and CDR2 sequences are SGHDT and YYEEEE. The CDR3 spans 14 residues. Trimming cost V 4 bases and J 2 bases; bases outside gene matches: 5. CDR3: CASSLGTGTYEQYF. As DNA, the CDR3 is TGTGCCAGCAGCCTCGGGACAGGAACCTACGAGCAGTACTTC. Variable domain in full (rest from reference TRBV5-6 and TRBJ2-7): DAGVTQSPTHLIKTRGQQVTLRCSPKSGHDTVSWYQQALGQGPQFIFQYYEEEERQRGNFPDRFSGHQFPNYSSELNVNALLLGDSALYLCASSLGTGTYEQYFGPGTRLTVT.

As for this clone: The sample has other DNA sequences that encode this CDR3 too. V gene TRBV5-1 combines with J gene TRBJ2-2; the D gene is possibly TRBD2 (6 bases). The ends were cut back, 1 base at V and 0 bases at J, with 10 bases in the middle. Germline CDR1 reads SGHRS; CDR2 reads YFSETQ. The CDR3 runs 16 residues. The CDR3 region has the DNA TGCGCCAGCAGCTTGTTCGGGGAGGCGAACACCGGGGAGCTGTTTTTT. Translated: CASSLFGEANTGELFF.

V gene TRBV4-2 combines with J gene TRBJ2-7, with 7 bases identical to TRBD1. After removal of 2 bases from V and 7 bases from J, the junction contained 8 bases not matched to a gene. The CDR3 is 14 residues long. Germline assignment: CDR1 LGHNA and CDR2 YNFKEQ. CDR3 nucleotides: TGTGCCAGCAGCCAACGACAGGGTCCGCAGGAGCAGTACTTC. Its translation: CASSQRQGPQEQYF.

The chain couples TRBV4-2 to TRBJ1-4; no clear D. Germline lookup yields CDR1 LGHNA and CDR2 YNFKEQ. Trimming left V 3 bases short and J 4 bases short, with 3 bases between. The length of the CDR3 is 12 residues. For the CDR3, the DNA is TGTGCCAGCAGCCATCTTAATGAAAAACTGTTTTTT. Protein sequence: CASSHLNEKLFF.

The rearrangement links TRBV18 to TRBJ2-7, with 8 bases identical to TRBD1. The CDR3 is 15 residues long. With 3 bases clipped from V and 2 bases from J, the junction kept 6 bases outside the gene matches. Germline loops: CDR1 KGHSH, CDR2 LQKENI. CDR3 bases: TGTGCCAGCTCACCTGGGGGACAGGCTACCTACGAGCAGTACTTC. This sequence encodes CASSPGGQATYEQYF.

The chain has TRBV11-1 and TRBJ2-3; 9 bases are a match to TRBD1. V trimming: 6 bases; J trimming: 0 bases; junction bases outside the gene matches: 10. CDR3 size: 17 residues. Germline V gene data show CDR1 as SGHAT and CDR2 as FQDESV (reference sequence). The CDR3: CASRRAGTGSSTDTQYF. The CDR3, as DNA: TGTGCCAGCAGACGGGCCGGGACAGGGTCAAGCACAGATACGCAGTATTTT.

The chain combines TRBV5-6 with TRBJ2-1; 12 positions match TRBD2. Germline V gives CDR1 SGHDT, CDR2 YYEEEE. There are 17 residues in the CDR3. The V gene end was trimmed by 0 bases and the J gene end by 9 bases; junction bases not matched to a gene: 10. The CDR3 nucleotides read TGTGCCAGCAGCTTGGCCAAGGTGGCTAGCGGGGGGGCTGAGCAGTTCTTC. As protein: CASSLAKVASGGAEQFF.

The J gene is TRBJ2-7, the V gene TRBV7-3; 7 nucleotides align to TRBD1. This CDR3 contains 16 residues. CDR1 and CDR2 from the germline V gene are SGHTA and FQGTGA. Germline trimming cut 1 base from V and 5 bases from J; bases unmatched to any gene: 11. CDR3 nucleotide sequence: TGTGCCAGCAGCTTAAGTGCCACAGGGGAGCTCAACGAGCAGTACTTC. As protein: CASSLSATGELNEQYF.

The gene calls are TRBV30 and TRBJ2-2, with D uncertain. This CDR3 spans 11 amino acids. Trimming took off 0 bases at V and 7 bases at J, with 3 bases between the two ends. Germline V gene lookup returns CDR1 GTSNPN and CDR2 SVGIG (reference sequence). The CDR3 DNA reads TGTGCCTGGAGTGTACTCGGGGAGCTGTTTTTT. Translated, it gives CAWSVLGELFF.

This clone is a singleton in its sample. The chain combines TRBV30 with TRBJ1-6; D is undetermined. The CDR3 loop spans 11 amino acids. V lost 1 base to trimming and J lost 13 bases, with 8 bases between them. Germline CDR1 and CDR2: GTSNPN and SVGIG (reference sequence). Here the CDR3 reads CAWSGGSPLHF. DNA of the CDR3: TGTGCCTGGAGTGGCGGATCCCCCCTCCACTTT.

This chain links TRBV5-1 with TRBJ1-4; 7 bases agree with TRBD1. V lost 2 bases and J lost 6; bases outside the gene matches: 7. The germline CDR1 and CDR2 sequences are SGHRS and YFSETQ. CDR3 length: 15 amino acids. The CDR3 here is CASSFTGEEDEKLFF. CDR3 nucleotide sequence: TGCGCCAGCAGCTTCACAGGGGAAGAAGATGAAAAACTGTTTTTT.

About this clone itself: The junction departs from the called germline gene at one end, perhaps through a read error. The rearrangement joins TRBV5-6 to TRBJ2-7; possible D gene TRBD1, 5 bases. The CDR3 extends over 12 amino acids. The germline CDR1 and CDR2 sequences are SGHDT and YYEEEE. The CDR3 DNA follows: TGTGCCGGCAGCTTGGGGCTTTACGAGCAGTACTTC. Translated: CAGSLGLYEQYF.

J is TRBJ1-4 and V is TRBV6-5, with D maybe TRBD1 (6 bases). Germline lookup yields CDR1 MNHEY and CDR2 SVGAGI. V lost 0 bases, J lost 6 bases, and 14 bases lay in between. This CDR3 region has 16 residues. CDR3: CASSYSIRTEHEKLFF. The CDR3 coding sequence is TGTGCCAGCAGTTACTCGATTCGGACAGAGCATGAAAAACTGTTTTTT.

The chain carries TRBV5-1 and TRBJ1-6; D unclear. Germline V CDR1 and CDR2: SGHRS, YFSETQ. The length of the CDR3 is 18 residues. Deletions cut 0 bases from V and 0 bases from J, with 13 bases between. The CDR3 reads CASSLALRQSSYNSPLHF. The CDR3 DNA sequence: TGCGCCAGCAGCTTGGCACTAAGGCAGAGCTCCTATAATTCACCCCTCCACTTT. Complete variable domain (other parts from reference TRBV5-1 and TRBJ1-6): KAGVTQTPRYLIKTRGQQVTLSCSPISGHRSVSWYQQTPGQGLQFLFEYFSETQRNKGNFPGRFSGRQFSNSRSEMNVSTLELGDSALYLCASSLALRQSSYNSPLHFGNGTRLTVT.

Concerning this clone: Additional DNA sequences in this sample encode the identical CDR3. The chain uses TRBV21-1 and TRBJ2-7; the table's D call, TRBD2, was not checked against the DNA. TRBV21-1 constitutes a pseudogene. The CDR3 spans 16 residues. The CDR3, as DNA: TGCGCCAGCAGCCTGCTCAGCGGACGGAAAACGTGGGAGCAGTACTTC. Amino acids: CASSLLSGRKTWEQYF.

The chain links TRBV6-6 to TRBJ2-5; D is uncertain. V was trimmed by 6 bases and J by 5 bases, leaving 7 bases between them. From germline, CDR1 is MNHNY and CDR2 SVGAGI (reference sequence). The CDR3 runs to 11 residues. The CDR3 region is CASSLLETQYF. CDR3 DNA: TGTGCCAGCAGCCTTTTGGAGACCCAGTACTTC.

This rearrangement joins TRBV5-1 to TRBJ2-3, with no clear D. This CDR3 has 13 amino acids. Deletions cut 7 bases from V and 2 bases from J, with 11 bases between. In germline, CDR1 is SGHRS, CDR2 YFSETQ. DNA for the CDR3: TGCGCCAGCCTCGACTCGATCACAGATACGCAGTATTTT. This sequence encodes CASLDSITDTQYF.

The chain employs TRBV19 and TRBJ1-5; the match to TRBD1 covers 8 bases. Germline V CDR1 and CDR2: LNHDA, SQIVND (reference sequence). CDR3 length: 16 residues. After removal of 5 bases from V and 1 base from J, the junction contained 7 bases not matched to a gene. CDR3 sequence (DNA): TGTGCCAGTAGTTTACAGGGGGTAATAAGCAATCAGCCCCAGCATTTT. Translating gives CASSLQGVISNQPQHF.

This chain uses TRBV28 with TRBJ2-1, with 12 bases that match TRBD1. The V segment lost 6 bases and the J segment 8 bases; nucleotides outside the gene matches: 8. Germline V gene data show CDR1 as MDHEN and CDR2 as SYDVKM. The CDR3 consists of 15 residues. The CDR3 nucleotides are TGTGCCAGCAGGGCAACCGGGACAGGGGGCGATGAGCAGTTCTTC. This codes for CASRATGTGGDEQFF.

This clone was observed a handful of times. Within the sample, other DNA sequences also encode this same CDR3. The V gene is TRBV29-1, the J gene TRBJ2-7; 10 nucleotides match TRBD1. V dropped 6 bases and J dropped 4; count of bases not matched to a gene: 3. CDR1 is SQVTM and CDR2 is ANQGSEA in the germline V gene. The CDR3 sequence is 12 residues long. The CDR3 region is CSVPGQGYEQYF. CDR3 in DNA: TGCAGCGTCCCGGGACAGGGGTACGAGCAGTACTTC.

The CDR3 protein is CASSSGTTSYEQYF. The CDR3 region has the DNA TGTGCCAGCTCATCCGGGACTACCTCCTACGAGCAGTACTTC. V and J are TRBV18 and TRBJ2-7, with 7 nucleotides matching TRBD2. This CDR3 is 14 amino acids long. Germline assignment: CDR1 KGHSH and CDR2 LQKENI. Trimming at V came to 5 bases and at J to 0 bases, leaving 4 bases not matched to a gene.

This clone was seen a few times. V usage is TRBV30 and J usage is TRBJ2-5; no firm D call. This CDR3 comprises 12 residues. Trimming removed 3 bases from V and 5 bases from J, with 10 bases in between. Germline V gene data show CDR1 as GTSNPN and CDR2 as SVGIG (reference sequence). The CDR3 nucleotides read TGTGCCTGGAGGGAGAGTTCGGAGACCCAGTACTTC. This gives the protein CAWRESSETQYF.

The chain links TRBV4-3 to TRBJ1-2; 10 bases align to TRBD1. V trimming: 0 bases; J trimming: 6 bases; junction bases outside the gene matches: 4. Germline loops: CDR1 LGHNA, CDR2 YSLEER. The length of the CDR3 is 15 residues. CDR3 DNA: TGCGCCAGCAGCCAAGATGCAGGACAGGGGGATGGCTACACCTTC. It translates to CASSQDAGQGDGYTF.

The chain links TRBV30 to TRBJ2-5; 9 bases are a match to TRBD1. The trim removed 0 bases at V and 11 bases at J, leaving 13 bases unmatched. The CDR3 has 15 amino acids. CDR1 is GTSNPN and CDR2 is SVGIG in the germline V gene (reference sequence). The CDR3 coding sequence is TGTGCCTGGAGTGTACAGGGGGCACTCCGGTCAGAGCAGTACTTC. It is translated as CAWSVQGALRSEQYF.

The rearrangement uses TRBV18 and TRBJ2-5, with 10 bases identical to TRBD2. This CDR3 contains 17 residues. Germline V gives CDR1 KGHSH, CDR2 LQKENI. V dropped 3 bases and J dropped 2; count of bases not matched to a gene: 9. The CDR3 nucleotides are TGTGCCAGCTCACCGAGAGAAGCGGGGGGGCTTCAAGAGACCCAGTACTTC. Translation: CASSPREAGGLQETQYF.

This clone has only a few counts. V is TRBV4-2 and J is TRBJ2-2; D is unclear. CDR1 and CDR2 (germline): LGHNA, YNFKEQ. With 1 base removed from V and 0 bases from J, the gap between germline ends came to 3 bases. This CDR3 contains 14 residues. The CDR3 coding sequence is TGTGCCAGCAGCCAAGCCACGAACACCGGGGAGCTGTTTTTT. This encodes CASSQATNTGELFF.